This TCR beta chain was retrieved from a study of cytomegalovirus exposure and HLA in healthy donors. Study as a whole: Tens of millions of unique TCRs from HLA-typed donors made up an early data release.

The primer mix had 60 Vbeta and 13 Jbeta primers. Using immunoSEQ multiplex PCR, the repertoire was profiled, and TCRdb retains in-frame clones only, with some absent. Recorded for this sample: around 130,000 clones. The CDR3 length is 14 residues. Trimming shortened V by 4 bases and J by 8 bases, and 15 bases separated the two germline ends. Per the germline V gene, CDR1 is GTSNPN and CDR2 is SVGIG (reference sequence). The rearrangement uses TRBV30 and TRBJ1-6; the D gene is possibly TRBD1 (6 bases). The clonotype was recovered from an older woman in good health and CMV-seronegative. The sample consisted of PBMCs. The CDR3 bases are TGTGCCTGGACTCCGAGGACAGATTATTCACCCCTCCACTTT. Amino acid sequence: CAWTPRTDYSPLHF.